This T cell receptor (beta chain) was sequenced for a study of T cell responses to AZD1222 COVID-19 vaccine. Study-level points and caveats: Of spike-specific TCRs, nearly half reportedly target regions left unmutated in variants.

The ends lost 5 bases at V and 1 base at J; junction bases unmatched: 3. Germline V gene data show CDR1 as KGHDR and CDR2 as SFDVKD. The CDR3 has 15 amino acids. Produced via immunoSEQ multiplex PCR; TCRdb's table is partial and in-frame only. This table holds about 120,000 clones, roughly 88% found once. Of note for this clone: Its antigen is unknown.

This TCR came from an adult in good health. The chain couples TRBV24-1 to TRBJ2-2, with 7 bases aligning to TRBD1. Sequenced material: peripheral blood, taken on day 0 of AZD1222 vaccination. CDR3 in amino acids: CATSVNRGNTGELFF. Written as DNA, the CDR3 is TGTGCCACCAGTGTAAACAGGGGGAACACCGGGGAGCTGTTTTTT.